Listed below are T cell receptor beta chains from one sample, sequenced in a study of cytomegalovirus exposure and HLA in healthy donors. The protocol was immunoSEQ multiplex PCR, while the TCRdb copy is restricted to in-frame clones and leaves out a portion. The sample has under 200,000 clones, around 79% seen once. The specimen was PBMCs. Source of these receptors: a woman aged 25-40 years in good health and CMV-seropositive. CDR3s include the opening cysteine and the closing phenylalanine or tryptophan. The D gene is left open where the match is weak. Expanded clones are given a class, and other clones once, few, many or no size at all.

J | V | size | D | CDR3 | DNA
TRBJ2-2 | TRBV2 | - | TRBD2 | CASDKAGVGTGELFF | TGTGCCAGCGACAAAGCGGGGGTTGGGACCGGGGAGCTGTTTTTT
TRBJ2-3 | TRBV28 | - | TRBD2 | CASSPLLAGVADTQYF | TGTGCCAGCAGTCCACTTCTAGCGGGAGTAGCAGATACGCAGTATTTT
TRBJ1-1 | TRBV11-2 | once | TRBD1 | CASSLVGQGRAEAFF | TGTGCCAGCAGCTTAGTAGGACAGGGGCGGGCTGAAGCTTTCTTT
TRBJ1-2 | TRBV4-1 | - | - | CASSQHPRGNNYGYTF | TGCGCCAGCAGCCAGCACCCGAGAGGGAATAACTATGGCTACACCTTC
TRBJ2-7 | TRBV15 | - | - | CATSIRGRGLYEQYF | TGTGCCACCAGCATCCGGGGGAGGGGGTTGTACGAGCAGTACTTC
TRBJ2-7 | TRBV9 | - | TRBD2 | CASSPGTSGRYEQYF | TGTGCCAGCAGCCCCGGGACTAGCGGGAGGTACGAGCAGTACTTC
TRBJ2-2 | TRBV7-2 | - | - | CASSLRSLNTGELFF | TGTGCCAGCAGCTTGCGGAGTCTTAACACCGGGGAGCTGTTTTTT
TRBJ1-1 | TRBV20-1 | - | - | CSARFLTEAFF | TGCAGTGCCCGGTTTTTAACTGAAGCTTTCTTT
TRBJ1-2 | TRBV28 | - | - | CASSPTGGHFYGYTF | TGTGCCAGCAGCCCCACCGGCGGGCATTTCTATGGCTACACCTTC
TRBJ1-1 | TRBV15 | - | - | CATSREGGRGGTEAFF | TGTGCCACCAGCAGAGAAGGGGGTCGGGGGGGCACTGAAGCTTTCTTT
TRBJ2-1 | TRBV5-1 | few | TRBD1 | CASSPSTPGTGANEQFF | TGCGCCAGCAGCCCGTCAACCCCCGGGACAGGGGCGAATGAGCAGTTCTTC
TRBJ2-5 | TRBV11-2 | once | TRBD1 | CASSSGTASAFYYF | TGTGCCAGCAGCTCCGGGACAGCCTCCGCCTTCTACTACTTC
TRBJ2-1 | TRBV2 | - | - | CASRDDRSSYNEQFF | TGTGCCAGCAGGGATGACAGGAGCTCCTACAATGAGCAGTTCTTC
TRBJ1-2 | TRBV2 | - | - | CASSEAATHYGYTF | TGTGCCAGCAGTGAAGCTGCTACTCACTATGGCTACACCTTC
TRBJ2-1 | TRBV10-3 | - | TRBD2 | CAISENAQREGVEQFF | TGTGCCATCAGTGAGAATGCGCAGCGGGAGGGGGTTGAGCAGTTCTTC
TRBJ2-5 | TRBV6-5 | - | - | CASSYSQGREETQYF | TGTGCCAGCAGCTATTCTCAGGGGCGGGAAGAGACCCAGTACTTC
TRBJ1-5 | TRBV19 | - | - | CASLSHAHSNQPQHF | TGTGCCAGCCTGAGTCATGCCCATAGCAATCAGCCCCAGCATTTT
TRBJ2-4 | TRBV4-1 | - | TRBD2 | CASSQEWLRGGSKNIQYF | TGCGCCAGCAGCCAAGAGTGGTTGCGGGGGGGATCCAAAAACATTCAGTACTTC
TRBJ1-1 | TRBV6-1 | - | - | CASSEWGVAFF | TGTGCCAGCAGTGAGTGGGGCGTCGCTTTCTTT
TRBJ2-3 | TRBV5-1 | - | - | CASSENRQSSTDTQYF | TGCGCCAGCAGCGAAAATCGACAGTCTAGCACAGATACGCAGTATTTT
TRBJ1-2 | TRBV19 | - | - | CASSIEQAGANYGYTF | TGTGCCAGTAGTATAGAACAGGCAGGCGCAAACTATGGCTACACCTTC
TRBJ1-2 | TRBV6-1 | - | TRBD1 | CASQDRTTYGYTF | TGTGCCAGCCAGGACAGGACTACCTATGGCTACACCTTC
TRBJ2-3 | TRBV7-2 | - | TRBD2 | CASSSLAGEDTQYF | TGTGCCAGCAGCTCGTTAGCGGGAGAAGATACGCAGTATTTT
TRBJ2-2 | TRBV19 | - | - | CASTGRTGELFF | TGTGCCAGTACAGGGAGGACCGGGGAGCTGTTTTTT
TRBJ2-7 | TRBV6-1 | - | TRBD2 | CASSSGGGADEQYF | TGTGCCAGCAGTTCGGGAGGGGGGGCAGACGAGCAGTACTTC
TRBJ2-7 | TRBV6-6 | - | - | CASSSTGSYEQYF | TGTGCCAGCAGTAGTACAGGTTCCTACGAGCAGTACTTC
TRBJ1-1 | TRBV28 | - | - | CASTRGVTEAFF | TGTGCCAGCACCCGCGGAGTAACTGAAGCTTTCTTT